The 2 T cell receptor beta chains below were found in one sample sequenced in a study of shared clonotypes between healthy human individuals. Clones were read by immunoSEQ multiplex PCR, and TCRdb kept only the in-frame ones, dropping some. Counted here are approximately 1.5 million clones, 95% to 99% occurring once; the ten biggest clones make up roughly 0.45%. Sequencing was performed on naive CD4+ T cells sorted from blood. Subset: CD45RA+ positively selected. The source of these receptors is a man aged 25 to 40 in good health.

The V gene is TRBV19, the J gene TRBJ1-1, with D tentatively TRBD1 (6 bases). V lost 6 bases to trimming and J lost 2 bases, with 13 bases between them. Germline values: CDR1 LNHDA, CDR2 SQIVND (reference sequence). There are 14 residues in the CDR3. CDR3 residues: CASSPGTHNTEAFF. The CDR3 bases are TGTGCCAGTAGCCCCGGGACACACAACACTGAAGCTTTCTTT.

As DNA, the CDR3 is TGTGCCAGCAGTGAAAGGGGAGAAGGGTATGGGCCCTACAATGAGCAGTTCTTC. Residues: CASSERGEGYGPYNEQFF. This sequence joins TRBV2 and TRBJ2-1; D tentatively reads TRBD1 or TRBD2 (5 bases each). V lost 2 bases, J lost 2 bases, and 19 bases lay in between. The germline gives CDR1 SNHLY, CDR2 FYNNEI. The CDR3 loop spans 18 amino acids.